Shown below are 3 T cell receptor beta chains from a single sample sequenced in a study of blood T cell repertoires in COVID-19 (dated by TCRdb to 2018 to 2020). Libraries were constructed by the immunoSEQ multiplex PCR assay. TCRdb stores this immuneACCESS table with in-frame sequences only. Part of the clones is absent; in the studies checked, under half of the shortfall reflects unresolved V genes, and no reason is known for the rest. Recorded for this sample are a few hundred thousand clones; roughly 85% of them occurred a single time. The top ten clonotypes cover 3% to 4.5% of the sample. The sample taken for sequencing was peripheral blood. The receptor source for this set is a woman aged 18-30 years with acute or convalescent COVID-19.

The rearrangement uses TRBV9 and TRBJ2-3; TRBD2 aligns across 7 bases. Germline CDR1 reads SGDLS; CDR2 reads YYNGEE. The CDR3 length is 17 residues. After removal of 5 bases from V and 0 bases from J, the junction contained 12 bases not matched to a gene. The CDR3 DNA is TGTGCCAGCAGTAGCTTAGGGGCGGGAGTTAGCACAGATACGCAGTATTTT. It yields the protein CASSSLGAGVSTDTQYF. Together with reference TRBV9 and TRBJ2-3, the CDR3 gives the full variable domain: DSGVTQTPKHLITATGQRVTLRCSPRSGDLSVYWYQQSLDQGLQFLIQYYNGEERAKGNILERFSAQQFPDLHSELNLSSLELGDSALYFCASSSLGAGVSTDTQYFGPGTRLTVL.

CDR3 amino acids: CASRKTSGRNEQYF. The CDR3 bases are TGCGCCAGCAGAAAGACTAGCGGGAGGAACGAGCAGTACTTC. The V call is TRBV5-1, the J call TRBJ2-7, with 13 bases matching TRBD2. Germline V gene lookup returns CDR1 SGHRS and CDR2 YFSETQ. CDR3 size: 14 residues. The V gene end was trimmed by 5 bases and the J gene end by 5 bases; junction bases not matched to a gene: 4. Filled out from reference TRBV5-1 and TRBJ2-7, the complete variable domain reads KAGVTQTPRYLIKTRGQQVTLSCSPISGHRSVSWYQQTPGQGLQFLFEYFSETQRNKGNFPGRFSGRQFSNSRSEMNVSTLELGDSALYLCASRKTSGRNEQYFGPGTRLTVT.

The chain employs TRBV9 and TRBJ2-4; TRBD1 agrees at 8 bases. The length of the CDR3 is 16 residues. Losses at the gene ends were 4 bases for V and 1 base for J; bases not matched to a gene: 7. Germline CDR1 is SGDLS and CDR2 is YYNGEE. CDR3: CASSPGGGVAKNIQYF. The CDR3 bases are TGTGCCAGCAGCCCAGGGGGCGGGGTGGCCAAAAACATTCAGTACTTC.